This T cell receptor beta chain was retrieved from a study of T-cell memory formation after mild COVID-19 (dated by TCRdb to the early 2020s). Regarding the complete study: TCR sequence clusters from the two donors were largely donor specific. In two donors, T-cell clones that expanded and contracted after mild COVID-19 were tracked by sequencing TCRalpha and TCRbeta repertoires over time. The cohort was made up of two young adult volunteers, one female and one male, who were previously healthy. The full study reports these points: SARS-CoV-2 specificity was not confirmed for the second-wave clones peaking on day 37. Clones that contracted from day 15 to 85 showed balanced CD4/CD8 phenotypes, whereas a second wave of clones that expanded from day 15 to 37 leaned towards CD4+. Some responding clones were found in pre-infection memory, which suggests that pre-existing cross-reactive memory T cells took part in the SARS-CoV-2 response. Contracting CD4+ clones were found mainly in CM and EM memory subsets, while CD8+ clones were enriched in EMRA. Only two mild cases were covered by the study, and larger cohorts that include severe cases with pre-infection samples were considered necessary.

PBMCs were isolated by Ficoll-Paque density gradient centrifugation. The trim is 6 bases for V and 8 bases for J, with a gap of 13 bases between the germline ends. From its cysteine to its phenylalanine, the CDR3 spans 12 amino acids. Left in the record is the CDR3 DNA by itself, 36 bases read in frame from the first base. Note on this clonotype: The antigen this receptor binds is unknown. No base quality information exists; no much larger clone differs at one position.

Sequencing took place on an Illumina NovaSeq 6000. cDNA libraries for TCRalpha and TCRbeta were prepared by 5'RACE using constant-segment primers, with sample barcodes and unique molecular identifiers added. RNA was extracted from every sample with Trizol reagent. The libraries were amplified in two PCR steps, and the second step added a second sample barcode and Illumina TruSeq adapters. Sequencing of the libraries was done on an Illumina NovaSeq, producing 2 x 150 bp paired-end reads. On the authors' methods: The reads were demultiplexed and collapsed into UMI-guided consensus sequences using migec v1.2.7. Using mixcr v2.1.11, UMI consensuses were aligned to TRA and TRB V and J templates and then assembled into clonotypes. A clonotype was counted as expanded or contracted only if both edgeR and NoisET called the change significant, with noise models trained on biological replicates. For edgeR calls, a false discovery rate-adjusted p below 0.01 and a log2 fold-change threshold of 1 were applied. As an exploratory analysis of dynamics, max-normalized trajectories of the 1000 most abundant clonotypes were examined with PCA combined with hierarchical clustering. Separately sequenced CD4+ and CD8+ repertoires were used to assign a CD4 or CD8 phenotype to each responding clone. In TCRdb, the public reads were trimmed at Q25 with fastp and aligned with MiXCR, with productive beta chains retained. Each CDR3 protein appears once, grouped with its most common genes and DNA. The V and J calls, along with clone size, are taken from TCRdb and not from the paper's own processing. The sample table records roughly 340,000 distinct CDR3 sequences; around a sixth of these occur just once. 20% to 25% of the sample rests with the top ten.

The chain links TRBV12-3 or TRBV12-4 with TRBJ1-2; too little of a D gene remains to name it. This TCR was recovered from a man younger than 35 who had mild COVID-19 (a few samples of this study predate the infection). The sample titles of this study are shuffled in the database, so cell type and time point are left out; the donor was told from shared clones. Sequencing was performed on PBMCs or a T cell subset sorted from them (not recorded which). CDR3 region: CASSRQSSGYTF. The DNA sequence is TGTGCCAGCAGCCGCCAGTCGTCAGGCTACACCTTC.